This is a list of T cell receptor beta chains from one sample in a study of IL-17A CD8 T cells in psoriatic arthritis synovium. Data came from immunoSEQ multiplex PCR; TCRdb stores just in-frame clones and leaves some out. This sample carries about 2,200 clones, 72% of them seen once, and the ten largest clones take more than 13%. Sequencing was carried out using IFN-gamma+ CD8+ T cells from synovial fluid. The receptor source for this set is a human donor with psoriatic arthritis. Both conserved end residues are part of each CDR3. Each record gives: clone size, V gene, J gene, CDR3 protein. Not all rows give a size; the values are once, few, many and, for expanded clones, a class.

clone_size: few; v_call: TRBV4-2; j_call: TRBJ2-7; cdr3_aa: CASSQMSGQEQYF
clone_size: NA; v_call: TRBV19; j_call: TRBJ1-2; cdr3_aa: CASREGSGYTF
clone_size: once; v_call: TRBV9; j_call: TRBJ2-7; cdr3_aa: CASSVGRGPYEQYF
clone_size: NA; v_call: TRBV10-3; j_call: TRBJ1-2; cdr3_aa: CAISEPGVGGYTF
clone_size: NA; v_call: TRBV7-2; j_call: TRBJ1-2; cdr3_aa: CASSPWGSYGYTF
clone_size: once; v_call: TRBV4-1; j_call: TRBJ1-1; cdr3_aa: CASRAGSMNTEAFF
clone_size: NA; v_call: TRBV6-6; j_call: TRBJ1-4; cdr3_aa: CASRTTMTVNEKLFF
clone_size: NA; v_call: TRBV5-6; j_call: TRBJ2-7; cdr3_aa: CASSSDRALAYEQYF
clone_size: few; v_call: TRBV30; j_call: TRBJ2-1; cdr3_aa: CAWSRGYNEQFF
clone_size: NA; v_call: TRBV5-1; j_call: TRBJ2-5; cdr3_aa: CASSFDPSGGYQETQYF
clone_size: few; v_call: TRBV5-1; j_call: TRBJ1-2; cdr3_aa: CASSSDGYGYTF
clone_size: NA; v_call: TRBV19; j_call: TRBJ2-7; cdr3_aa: CASSPPGQGPYEQYF
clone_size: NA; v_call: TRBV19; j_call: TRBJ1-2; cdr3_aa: CATSGGYSYGYTF
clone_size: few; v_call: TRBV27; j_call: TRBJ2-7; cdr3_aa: CASGNYEQYF
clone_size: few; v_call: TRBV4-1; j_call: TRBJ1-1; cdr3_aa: CAISTGGMNTEAFF
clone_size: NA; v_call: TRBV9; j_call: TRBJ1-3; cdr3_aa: CASSILPGTNSGNTIYF
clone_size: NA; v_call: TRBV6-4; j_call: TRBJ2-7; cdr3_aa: CASTDSEGDSYEQYF
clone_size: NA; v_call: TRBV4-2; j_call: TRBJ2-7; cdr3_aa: CASSQEGAERSTYEQYF
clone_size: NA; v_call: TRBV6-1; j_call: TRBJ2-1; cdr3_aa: CASSGPGGMYNEQFF
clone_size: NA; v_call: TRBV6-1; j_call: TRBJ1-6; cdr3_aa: CASSEFPGFYNSPLHF
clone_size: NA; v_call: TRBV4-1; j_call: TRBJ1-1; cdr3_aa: CASSQGFLNTEAFF
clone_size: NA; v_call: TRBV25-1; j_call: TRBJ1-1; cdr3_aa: CASRVGSAEAFF
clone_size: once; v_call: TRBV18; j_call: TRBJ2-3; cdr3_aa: CASSQGTGTDTQYF
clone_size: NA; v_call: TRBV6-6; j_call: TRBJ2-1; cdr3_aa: CASSYSGGGEQFF
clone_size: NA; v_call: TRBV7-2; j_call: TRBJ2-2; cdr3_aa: CASSVTLGTGELFF
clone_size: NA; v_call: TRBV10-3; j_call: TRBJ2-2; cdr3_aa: CAISATDREETGELFF
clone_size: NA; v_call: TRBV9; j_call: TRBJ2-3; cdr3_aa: CASSSPIALADSTDTQYF
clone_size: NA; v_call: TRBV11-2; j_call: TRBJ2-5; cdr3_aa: CASSLVGETQYF
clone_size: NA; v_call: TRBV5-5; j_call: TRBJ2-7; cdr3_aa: CASSQWTGPEQYF